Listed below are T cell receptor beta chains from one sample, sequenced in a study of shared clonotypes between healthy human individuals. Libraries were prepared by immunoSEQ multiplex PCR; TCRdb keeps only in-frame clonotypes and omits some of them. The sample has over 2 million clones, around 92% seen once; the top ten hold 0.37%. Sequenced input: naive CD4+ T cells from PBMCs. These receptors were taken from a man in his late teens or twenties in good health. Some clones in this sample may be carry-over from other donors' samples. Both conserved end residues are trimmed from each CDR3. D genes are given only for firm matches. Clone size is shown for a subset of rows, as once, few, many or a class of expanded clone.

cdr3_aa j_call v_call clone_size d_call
AWRVWQGAIYNSPLH TRBJ1-6 TRBV30 once TRBD1
ASSLGQGSSGNTIY TRBJ1-3 TRBV18 - TRBD1
ASKQGPY TRBJ2-7 TRBV10-1 - -
ASSLALGTSGSYEQY TRBJ2-7 TRBV5-4 - TRBD2
AGRDRGGYEQY TRBJ2-7 TRBV2 - TRBD1
ASSYDRGPRSGANVLT TRBJ2-6 TRBV7-3 - TRBD1
ASSQAGTGVRETQY TRBJ2-5 TRBV14 - TRBD1
ASSQGSSGRSNTGELF TRBJ2-2 TRBV4-3 once -
ASSLYSGGWINEQF TRBJ2-1 TRBV5-6 once TRBD1
ASSVSPGSSGNTIY TRBJ1-3 TRBV6-1 - -
ASSLGFAGMNTGELF TRBJ2-2 TRBV5-1 - -
ASSEGSGGAKTQY TRBJ2-5 TRBV9 - TRBD1
ASSPRSTGGEYEQY TRBJ2-7 TRBV5-4 - TRBD1
ASSQDPAGDLDTQY TRBJ2-3 TRBV4-2 - -
ASSQEGLAGATYEQY TRBJ2-7 TRBV4-1 - TRBD2